This T cell receptor beta chain came from a study of blood T cell repertoires in COVID-19. Study as a whole: Both acute and convalescent COVID-19 samples were obtained from the United States, Italy and Spain. Sample material is recorded as cDNA or gDNA derived from T cells, B-cell-depleted T cells, or PBMCs.

This clone has a single count. The table came from immunoSEQ multiplex PCR; TCRdb's copy has only in-frame clones and leaves some out. The sample carries fewer than 300,000 clones, approximately 91% recorded once. V gave up 8 bases and J gave up 3 bases; unmatched junction bases: 6. Germline V gives CDR1 KGHSH, CDR2 LQKENI. The CDR3 sequence is 13 residues long. Sequencing used peripheral blood. This chain links TRBV18 with TRBJ2-7, with 8 bases matching TRBD1. The sequence came from a woman aged 30 to 39 with COVID-19, enrolled during active disease. The CDR3 coding sequence is TGTGCCAGCGTGGGACAGGATAGCTACGAGCAGTACTTC. Protein sequence: CASVGQDSYEQYF.